This is a list of T cell receptor beta chains from one sample in a study of CD4+ T cells in melanoma. Libraries were prepared by immunoSEQ multiplex PCR; TCRdb keeps only in-frame clonotypes and omits some of them. The sample contains more than 20,000 clones, just under 80% of which appear only once. The receptors stem from a human donor with melanoma. CDR3s include the opening cysteine and the closing phenylalanine or tryptophan. D genes are given only for firm matches. Part of the rows lack a size; the others show once, few, many or a class for expanded clones.

D | J | V | size | CDR3 | DNA
- | TRBJ2-3 | TRBV2 | - | CASGLAPDTQYF | TGTGCCAGCGGGCTAGCCCCAGATACGCAGTATTTT
- | TRBJ1-3 | TRBV5-5 | - | CASSLAAVVSGNTIYF | TGTGCCAGCAGCTTGGCCGCCGTCGTGTCTGGAAACACCATATATTTT
- | TRBJ1-1 | TRBV7-2 | - | CASSLVAPEAFF | TGTGCCAGCAGCTTAGTGGCACCTGAAGCTTTCTTT
- | TRBJ2-5 | TRBV7-3 | - | CASSPTGLQETQYF | TGTGCCAGCAGCCCCACGGGCCTCCAAGAGACCCAGTACTTC
- | TRBJ2-1 | TRBV4-1 | - | CASSQNLIRDNEQFF | TGCGCCAGCAGCCAAAACTTGATCAGAGACAATGAGCAGTTCTTC
- | TRBJ1-2 | TRBV6-6 | - | CASRKTHFSYGYTF | TGTGCCAGCAGAAAGACACATTTTAGCTATGGCTACACCTTC
TRBD1 | TRBJ1-2 | TRBV5-1 | - | CASSLGTGGYGYTF | TGCGCCAGCAGCTTGGGGACAGGGGGTTATGGCTACACCTTC
- | TRBJ1-5 | TRBV5-1 | - | CASSLGELSNQPQHF | TGCGCCAGCAGCTTAGGAGAGTTAAGCAATCAGCCCCAGCATTTT
- | TRBJ2-7 | TRBV5-1 | - | CASRDNTYEQYF | TGCGCCAGCCGGGACAACACCTACGAGCAGTACTTC
- | TRBJ1-2 | TRBV7-2 | - | CASSLGSGLDYGYTF | TGTGCCAGCAGCTTAGGTTCAGGGTTGGACTATGGCTACACCTTC
- | TRBJ1-6 | TRBV5-1 | - | CASRGGLDSPLHF | TGCGCCAGCAGGGGGGGATTAGATTCACCCCTCCACTTT
- | TRBJ1-1 | TRBV6-6 | - | CASTLTLDRGLRAFF | TGTGCCAGCACCCTAACCCTGGACAGAGGGTTAAGAGCTTTCTTT
- | TRBJ2-1 | TRBV18 | - | CASSPVTTDFRRNEQFF | TGTGCCAGCTCACCCGTCACGACAGACTTTCGTCGCAATGAGCAGTTCTTC
TRBD2 | TRBJ2-3 | TRBV5-1 | - | CASSLTSGSLDTQYF | TGCGCCAGCAGCTTGACTAGCGGGTCTTTGGATACGCAGTATTTT
TRBD2 | TRBJ2-1 | TRBV2 | - | CASKSARALAGGMDEQFF | TGTGCCAGCAAGTCGGCGAGGGCTCTAGCGGGGGGAATGGATGAGCAGTTCTTC
- | TRBJ1-3 | TRBV2 | - | CASSRPQAISGNTIYF | TGTGCCAGCAGCCGCCCCCAGGCGATCTCTGGAAACACCATATATTTT
TRBD1 | TRBJ2-2 | TRBV7-3 | - | CASSSQPDRVVSTGELFF | TGTGCCAGCAGCTCCCAACCGGACAGGGTCGTTTCGACCGGGGAGCTGTTTTTT
- | TRBJ2-1 | TRBV9 | few | CASSTMLGSYNEQFF | TGTGCCAGCAGTACTATGTTAGGCTCCTACAATGAGCAGTTCTTC
- | TRBJ2-5 | TRBV7-9 | - | CASTESPETQYF | TGTGCCAGCACCGAATCCCCAGAGACCCAGTACTTC
- | TRBJ1-1 | TRBV5-1 | once | CASSLLRLGENTEAFF | TGCGCCAGCTCCCTCCTGAGGTTGGGGGAGAACACTGAAGCTTTCTTT
- | TRBJ2-2 | TRBV25-1 | - | CASSESRGTGELFF | TGTGCCAGCAGTGAATCGAGGGGTACCGGGGAGCTGTTTTTT
TRBD1 | TRBJ1-4 | TRBV15 | - | CATSRDYSRGTGEKLFF | TGTGCCACCAGCAGAGATTACAGCAGGGGGACGGGTGAAAAACTGTTTTTT
- | TRBJ2-5 | TRBV9 | - | CASSPPRGTQYF | TGTGCCAGCAGCCCCCCCCGTGGTACCCAGTACTTC
- | TRBJ2-3 | TRBV7-2 | once | CASSLAGTTDTQYF | TGTGCCAGCAGCTTAGCGGGGACCACAGATACGCAGTATTTT
- | TRBJ1-1 | TRBV6-6 | few | CASSYRPPLSNTEAFF | TGTGCCAGCAGTTACCGACCCCCCCTCTCCAACACTGAAGCTTTCTTT
TRBD1 | TRBJ1-3 | TRBV18 | - | CASSPYRGSGNTIYF | TGTGCCAGCTCACCTTACAGGGGCTCTGGAAACACCATATATTTT
TRBD1 | TRBJ2-1 | TRBV7-2 | once | CASSANRGRYNEQFF | TGTGCCAGCAGCGCCAACAGGGGGCGGTACAATGAGCAGTTCTTC
- | TRBJ2-7 | TRBV27 | once | CASSPSGVEQYF | TGTGCCAGCAGCCCCTCGGGGGTCGAGCAGTACTTC
- | TRBJ1-5 | TRBV2 | - | CASSEQLRGADNVNQPQHF | TGTGCCAGCAGTGAACAGCTTCGGGGGGCCGATAATGTCAATCAGCCCCAGCATTTT
- | TRBJ2-3 | TRBV12-5 | - | CASGLVRGDTQYF | TGTGCTAGTGGTTTGGTACGGGGAGATACGCAGTATTTT
TRBD1 | TRBJ2-7 | TRBV6-4 | few | CARPGQGANEQYF | TGTGCCAGACCGGGACAGGGGGCCAACGAGCAGTACTTC
TRBD1 | TRBJ2-3 | TRBV11-2 | few | CASSFGQGATDTQYF | TGTGCCAGCAGCTTTGGACAGGGGGCTACAGATACGCAGTATTTT
- | TRBJ2-4 | TRBV6-6 | few | CASSDRNIQYF | TGTGCCAGCTCCGACAGAAACATTCAGTACTTC
TRBD1 | TRBJ2-2 | TRBV12-5 | - | CASGLATGDSTGELFF | TGTGCTAGTGGTTTGGCTACAGGGGATTCTACCGGGGAGCTGTTTTTT
- | TRBJ1-1 | TRBV9 | - | CASSVGGYTEAFF | TGTGCCAGCAGCGTAGGTGGGTACACTGAAGCTTTCTTT
- | TRBJ2-1 | TRBV6-1 | - | CASSEAPGLMNEQFF | TGTGCCAGCAGTGAAGCCCCGGGACTGATGAATGAGCAGTTCTTC
TRBD1 | TRBJ2-2 | TRBV19 | - | CASSIPRTGKYGELFF | TGTGCCAGTAGTATCCCCCGGACAGGGAAGTACGGGGAGCTGTTTTTT
- | TRBJ1-2 | TRBV6-1 | - | CASSGFAGSGYTF | TGTGCCAGCAGTGGGTTTGCAGGTTCGGGCTACACCTTC
- | TRBJ2-1 | TRBV18 | - | CASSSRLSGDNEQFF | TGTGCCAGCTCATCACGACTCTCAGGTGACAATGAGCAGTTCTTC
- | TRBJ2-6 | TRBV5-4 | - | CASSLVRASSGANVLTF | TGTGCCAGCAGCCTGGTCAGGGCGTCCTCTGGGGCCAACGTCCTGACTTTC
TRBD1 | TRBJ1-2 | TRBV13 | - | CASSSRGRVYGYTF | TGTGCCAGCAGCTCCAGGGGGCGCGTCTATGGCTACACCTTC
- | TRBJ2-2 | TRBV5-6 | - | CASSLIALVGSELFF | TGTGCCAGCAGCCTGATTGCCCTAGTCGGTTCTGAGCTGTTTTTT
- | TRBJ1-2 | TRBV5-1 | - | CASSSQREGAYGYTF | TGCGCCAGCAGCTCCCAGCGGGAGGGCGCCTATGGCTACACCTTC
TRBD1 | TRBJ2-3 | TRBV7-9 | - | CASSWGWGQSTDTQYF | TGTGCCAGCAGCTGGGGGTGGGGACAGAGCACAGATACGCAGTATTTT
- | TRBJ1-5 | TRBV19 | few | CASSSQGWQPQHF | TGTGCCAGTAGTAGCCAGGGTTGGCAGCCCCAGCATTTT
- | TRBJ2-5 | TRBV5-1 | - | CASSLNNKGPETQYF | TGCGCCAGCAGCTTGAATAATAAGGGGCCGGAGACCCAGTACTTC
- | TRBJ1-3 | TRBV6-6 | few | CASAIGGIGNTIYF | TGTGCCAGCGCTATTGGGGGTATTGGAAACACCATATATTTT
- | TRBJ2-7 | TRBV7-5 | - | CARSPRGRGGPREGF | TGTGCCAGAAGCCCCAGGGGGCGAGGGGGACCGAGGGAAGGTTTC
- | TRBJ1-1 | TRBV7-8 | - | CASSSGTGGEAFF | TGTGCCAGCAGTAGTGGTACAGGCGGTGAAGCTTTCTTT
- | TRBJ2-7 | TRBV11-2 | - | CASSLAPLGYEQYF | TGTGCCAGCAGCTTAGCGCCCCTCGGCTACGAGCAGTACTTC